The 30 T cell receptor beta chains reported below all come from one sample, sequenced in a study of radiotherapy plus CTLA-4 blockade in lung cancer (dated 2018 in TCRdb). Libraries were constructed by the immunoSEQ multiplex PCR assay. TCRdb limited this immuneACCESS table to in-frame rearrangements with V and J called. A share of clones is missing; checked studies link under half to unresolved V genes, and the rest is unexplained. Within this sample are around 90,000 clones, with roughly 80% of them counted one time only. Clones ranked in the top ten supply roughly 0.84% of the sample. The starting material was peripheral blood, obtained from a patient treated with radiotherapy plus ipilimumab. The receptors come from a human donor with non-small cell lung cancer who had stable disease on radiotherapy plus ipilimumab.

V usage is TRBV9 and J usage is TRBJ2-5; a possible D gene is TRBD2 (6 bases). Germline values: CDR1 SGDLS, CDR2 YYNGEE. The CDR3 runs to 17 residues. Trimming pared 0 bases from V and 4 bases from J, leaving 19 bases between. The CDR3 coding sequence is TGTGCCAGCAGCGTAGGCGACCTGGGAAGAGCGGGAGAGACCCAGTACTTC. It translates to CASSVGDLGRAGETQYF.

The chain is built from TRBV19 and TRBJ2-1, with 8 bases fitting TRBD2. CDR1 and CDR2 from the germline V gene are LNHDA and SQIVND (reference sequence). The CDR3 is 16 amino acids. The J segment lost 0 bases and the V segment lost 3 bases, leaving 4 bases of the junction unmatched. The CDR3 loop is CASSIERGSSYNEQFF. The CDR3, as DNA: TGTGCCAGTAGTATTGAGCGGGGGAGCTCCTACAATGAGCAGTTCTTC.

This clone appeared a few times. The chain couples TRBV28 to TRBJ1-4, with D tentatively TRBD1 (6 bases). The CDR3 runs to 14 residues. The V gene's germline CDR1 is MDHEN and CDR2 SYDVKM. The V end lost 10 bases, the J end lost 0 bases, and 12 bases lay between the germline ends. The DNA for the CDR3 is TGTGCCACCTCGGGGGGCGCAACTAATGAAAAACTGTTTTTT. Protein: CATSGGATNEKLFF.

The gene calls are TRBV25-1 and TRBJ2-7; D is undetermined. Germline V lookup: CDR1 MGHDK, CDR2 SYGVNS. This CDR3 has 11 residues. V lost 6 bases and J lost 3, with 6 bases in between. The CDR3 bases are TGTGCCAGCAGGGCCGGCTACGAGCAGTACTTC. Translation: CASRAGYEQYF.

The chain combines TRBV6-1 with TRBJ2-7, with D unclear. The CDR3 is 14 residues long. V lost 0 bases to trimming and J lost 0 bases, with 6 bases between them. Germline loops: CDR1 MNHNS, CDR2 SASEGT. CDR3: CASSEAGGSYEQYF. CDR3 sequence (DNA): TGTGCCAGCAGTGAAGCGGGCGGCTCCTACGAGCAGTACTTC.

The chain links TRBV25-1 to TRBJ1-6; a weak D match, TRBD1 (6 bases). This CDR3 contains 12 residues. The V and J ends lost 7 bases and 8 bases respectively, with 9 bases between them. Germline lookup yields CDR1 MGHDK and CDR2 SYGVNS. The CDR3 reads CASNRVDSPLHF. Written as DNA, the CDR3 is TGTGCCAGCAACAGGGTTGATTCACCCCTCCACTTT.

The chain couples TRBV27 to TRBJ2-7, with D unclear. V dropped 6 bases and J dropped 5 bases, with 38 bases sitting between them. This CDR3 has 21 amino acids. In germline, CDR1 is MNHEY, CDR2 SMNVEV (reference sequence). Written as DNA, the CDR3 is TGTGCCAGCAGCCGGCCCCCCCCCGGGCCCCTCGGCGCCGTCCCTCCCGACGAGCAGTACTTC. This translates into CASSRPPPGPLGAVPPDEQYF.

The V call is TRBV7-6, the J call TRBJ2-3; D might be TRBD2 (6 bases). Germline V gives CDR1 SGHVS, CDR2 FNYEAQ. V lost 6 bases to trimming and J lost 7 bases, with 20 bases between them. The CDR3 is 15 amino acids. In nucleotides, the CDR3 is TGTGCCAGCAGACTAGACATGGGGGGTTTGTATACGCAGTATTTT. It translates to CASRLDMGGLYTQYF.

This chain links TRBV7-6 with TRBJ2-5; D perhaps matches TRBD2 (6 bases). Germline CDR1 reads SGHVS; CDR2 reads FNYEAQ. Deletions cut 5 bases from V and 2 bases from J, with 15 bases between. CDR3 length: 15 residues. CDR3 region: CASSLTLARQETQYF. CDR3 DNA: TGTGCCAGCAGCCTAACGCTAGCGAGGCAAGAGACCCAGTACTTC.

This clone showed up just once. This chain links TRBV13 with TRBJ2-4; 7 bases agree with TRBD2. Germline V gives CDR1 PRHDT, CDR2 FYEKMQ (reference sequence). The trim removed 4 bases at V and 6 bases at J, leaving 9 bases unmatched. The CDR3 loop spans 15 amino acids. The CDR3 nucleotides read TGTGCCAGCAGCTCCCGAGGGCAGCGGGGAAACATTCAGTACTTC. Amino acids: CASSSRGQRGNIQYF. The variable domain in full, completed from reference TRBV13 and TRBJ2-4, reads AAGVIQSPRHLIKEKRETATLKCYPIPRHDTVYWYQQGPGQDPQFLISFYEKMQSDKGSIPDRFSAQQFSDYHSELNMSSLELGDSALYFCASSSRGQRGNIQYFGAGTRLSVL.

The J gene is TRBJ2-7, the V gene TRBV9; D possibly matches TRBD1 or TRBD2 (6 bases each). The CDR3 has 15 amino acids. Germline V gene sequence: CDR1 SGDLS, CDR2 YYNGEE. V was clipped by 3 bases and J by 7 bases, with 20 bases between them. In DNA, the CDR3 is TGTGCCAGCAGCGATCGGGGGCACTTACGGAGGGAGCAGTACTTC. Residues: CASSDRGHLRREQYF.

The chain recombines TRBV18 with TRBJ1-2; no clear D gene. Germline CDR1 and CDR2: KGHSH and LQKENI. This CDR3 has 13 amino acids. Trimming stripped 4 bases from V and 6 bases from J, with 12 bases between. The CDR3: CASSQPGGNGYTF. The CDR3 region has the DNA TGTGCCAGCTCACAACCGGGTGGGAATGGCTACACCTTC.

The J gene is TRBJ2-3, the V gene TRBV7-3; maybe TRBD1 (5 bases). V was cut by 5 bases and J by 2 bases, with 20 bases left in between. The germline V gene has CDR1 SGHTA and CDR2 FQGTGA. The CDR3 consists of 17 residues. CDR3: CASSLPREVENTDTQYF. The CDR3 nucleotides are TGTGCCAGCAGCCTCCCCAGGGAAGTGGAGAACACAGATACGCAGTATTTT.

The rearrangement joins TRBV7-3 to TRBJ2-2; 7 positions match TRBD2. Looked up from germline, CDR1 is SGHTA and CDR2 is FQGTGA. This CDR3 region has 16 residues. With V trimmed by 5 bases and J by 7 bases, 13 bases remained unmatched. CDR3 nucleotides: TGTGCCAGCAGCCCTCGGCGCGGGAGAGAAAGCGGGGAGCTGTTTTTT. Its translation: CASSPRRGRESGELFF.

This clone was counted once. The chain has TRBV11-3 and TRBJ2-7; 8 positions match TRBD1. CDR1 SGHNT and CDR2 YENEEA come from the germline V gene. V lost 5 bases and J lost 1; bases outside the gene matches: 7. The CDR3 runs to 15 residues. CDR3 coding DNA: TGTGCCAGCAGCCCCACCGGGACAGGATCCTACGAGCAGTACTTC. Translating gives CASSPTGTGSYEQYF.

The gene calls are TRBV13 and TRBJ1-6; 12 nucleotides agree with TRBD1. Per germline, CDR1 PRHDT and CDR2 FYEKMQ (reference sequence). J was trimmed by 9 bases and V by 5 bases; bases with no gene match: 5. This CDR3 comprises 15 residues. CDR3 nucleotides: TGTGCCAGCAGCACCCGGGACAGGGGGCCTTCACCCCTCCACTTT. Its protein is CASSTRDRGPSPLHF.

The chain recombines TRBV29-1 with TRBJ2-7; D is perhaps TRBD1 or TRBD2 (6 bases each). The V end was cut by 5 bases, the J end by 6 bases, with 29 bases between. CDR1 is SQVTM and CDR2 is ANQGSEA in the germline V gene. The CDR3 loop spans 17 amino acids. The chain's CDR3 is CSVSLPMGGQTTAEQYF. Here the CDR3 DNA reads TGCAGCGTTTCACTACCTATGGGGGGACAAACCACCGCCGAGCAGTACTTC.

This rearrangement joins TRBV14 to TRBJ2-2; D perhaps matches TRBD1 (6 bases). CDR1 is SGHDN and CDR2 is FVKESK in the germline V gene. V was trimmed by 2 bases and J by 3 bases, leaving 10 bases between them. This CDR3 spans 15 amino acids. As DNA, the CDR3 is TGTGCCAGCAGCCAACAGGGGTCGTACACCGGGGAGCTGTTTTTT. Translation: CASSQQGSYTGELFF.

This chain links TRBV2 with TRBJ2-6; D remains ambiguous. CDR1 is SNHLY and CDR2 is FYNNEI in the germline V gene. This CDR3 has 15 amino acids. Trimming cost V 6 bases and J 0 bases, with 9 bases left between them. CDR3 in DNA: TGTGCCAGCAGCGAATGGCTCTCTGGGGCCAACGTCCTGACTTTC. Encoded protein: CASSEWLSGANVLTF. Complete variable domain (other parts from reference TRBV2 and TRBJ2-6): EPEVTQTPSHQVTQMGQEVILRCVPISNHLYFYWYRQILGQKVEFLVSFYNNEISEKSEIFDDQFSVERPDGSNFTLKIRSTKLEDSAMYFCASSEWLSGANVLTFGAGSRLTVL.

This clone has only one observation. This CDR3 is CASSAGGRETQYF. The CDR3 nucleotides are TGTGCCAGCAGCGCCGGTGGTCGGGAGACCCAGTACTTC. The chain has TRBV9 and TRBJ2-5; D is ambiguous. With 3 bases removed from V and 5 bases from J, the gap between germline ends came to 11 bases. The length of the CDR3 is 13 residues. Germline assignment: CDR1 SGDLS and CDR2 YYNGEE.

This chain joins TRBV7-6 and TRBJ2-1, with a possible D match to TRBD2 (5 bases). V was clipped by 5 bases and J by 6 bases, with 17 bases between them. The CDR3 has 15 amino acids. CDR1 is SGHVS, CDR2 FNYEAQ, per germline. Written as DNA, the CDR3 is TGTGCCAGCAGCCCCTCTGAGGGAAAGTTCAATGAGCAGTTCTTC. Translation: CASSPSEGKFNEQFF.

This rearrangement joins TRBV6-1 to TRBJ2-1; D tentatively reads TRBD1 or TRBD2 (5 bases each). The V gene lost 4 bases and the J gene lost 9 bases, with 10 bases spanning the gap. The V gene's germline CDR1 is MNHNS and CDR2 SASEGT. This CDR3 spans 12 amino acids. The CDR3 DNA sequence: TGTGCCAGCAGTGCGCGTGGGGGTGAGCAGTTCTTC. This codes for CASSARGGEQFF.

V usage is TRBV11-2 and J usage is TRBJ2-1; 8 bases are a match to TRBD2. The CDR3 covers 16 residues. Per germline, CDR1 SGHAT and CDR2 FQNNGV. With V trimmed by 5 bases and J by 0 bases, 6 bases remained unmatched. The CDR3 loop is CASSLLAGSSYNEQFF. The CDR3 region has the DNA TGTGCCAGCAGCCTCTTAGCGGGGAGCTCCTACAATGAGCAGTTCTTC.

The sample holds a few counts of this clone. The chain couples TRBV4-1 to TRBJ1-5; D uncertain. Looked up from germline, CDR1 is MGHRA and CDR2 is YSYEKL. The V gene lost 0 bases and the J gene lost 0 bases, with 0 bases spanning the gap. The CDR3 sequence is 13 residues long. CDR3 residues: CASSQDSNQPQHF. CDR3 DNA: TGCGCCAGCAGCCAAGATAGCAATCAGCCCCAGCATTTT.

J is TRBJ2-1 and V is TRBV7-9, with D possibly being TRBD2 (5 bases). Per germline, CDR1 SEHNR and CDR2 FQNEAQ (reference sequence). This CDR3 contains 15 residues. V was shortened by 3 bases and J by 1 base, with 10 bases between the two germline ends. CDR3 in DNA: TGTGCCAGCAGCTTCGCGCGGGCGTCCTACAATGAGCAGTTCTTC. It is translated as CASSFARASYNEQFF. The complete variable domain, with remaining parts taken from reference TRBV7-9 and TRBJ2-1, reads DTGVSQNPRHKITKRGQNVTFRCDPISEHNRLYWYRQTLGQGPEFLTYFQNEAQLEKSRLLSDRFSAERPKGSFSTLEIQRTEQGDSAMYLCASSFARASYNEQFFGPGTRLTVL.

The rearrangement uses TRBV29-1 and TRBJ2-7; the match to TRBD2 covers 14 bases. Per the germline V gene, CDR1 is SQVTM and CDR2 is ANQGSEA. This CDR3 has 14 residues. The V segment lost 7 bases and the J segment 3 bases; nucleotides outside the gene matches: 5. CDR3 sequence (DNA): TGCAGCGCCGGGACTAGCGGGAGTTACTACGAGCAGTACTTC. Residues: CSAGTSGSYYEQYF.

The gene calls are TRBV6-1 and TRBJ2-3; either TRBD1 or TRBD2 may fit D (8 bases each). The CDR3 runs 14 residues. V lost 8 bases and J lost 6, with 18 bases in between. The germline V gene has CDR1 MNHNS and CDR2 SASEGT. The CDR3 loop is CASQGAGGGDTQYF. As DNA, the CDR3 is TGTGCCAGCCAGGGGGCGGGAGGCGGGGATACGCAGTATTTT.

The V and J genes are TRBV7-2 and TRBJ1-1, with 7 bases that match TRBD1. CDR3 length: 16 amino acids. Germline CDR1 reads SGHTA; CDR2 reads FQGNSA. V lost 5 bases and J lost 1; bases outside the gene matches: 10. For the CDR3, the DNA is TGTGCCAGCAGCGGGGGACAGATGATACCGAACACTGAAGCTTTCTTT. Protein sequence: CASSGGQMIPNTEAFF.

The chain joins TRBV4-1 to TRBJ1-4, with no clear D. The V end lost 1 base, the J end lost 5 bases, and 5 bases lay between the germline ends. Germline CDR1 and CDR2: MGHRA and YSYEKL. The CDR3 contains 13 residues. CDR3 sequence: CASSQVRNEKLFF. The CDR3 DNA is TGCGCCAGCAGCCAAGTCAGGAATGAAAAACTGTTTTTT.

The rearrangement joins TRBV29-1 to TRBJ2-7, with TRBD1 matching over 9 bases. The germline gives CDR1 SQVTM, CDR2 ANQGSEA. This CDR3 is 13 amino acids long. The V gene end was trimmed by 7 bases and the J gene end by 0 bases; junction bases not matched to a gene: 4. CDR3 in DNA: TGCAGCGGGGGGACAGGGAACTCCTACGAGCAGTACTTC. It specifies CSGGTGNSYEQYF.